This TCR beta chain was profiled in a study of cytomegalovirus exposure and HLA in healthy donors. This clone was detected only a few times. The PCR was carried out with 60 Vbeta primers and 13 Jbeta primers. Method: immunoSEQ multiplex PCR; TCRdb's copy keeps in-frame clones and lacks some. Among some 200,000 clones listed, 9.5% were seen once. V shed 5 bases and J shed 2 bases, with 13 bases lying between them. Germline V lookup: CDR1 SGHAT, CDR2 FQDESV (reference sequence). The CDR3 totals 15 residues. The material sequenced was PBMCs. This clonotype originated in a woman in her twenties or thirties in good health and CMV-seropositive. The genes are TRBV11-1 and TRBJ1-3; maybe TRBD1 (6 bases). The CDR3 DNA reads as TGTGCCAGCAGCGCGGACAGTACGGCTGGAAACACCATATATTTT. The encoded protein is CASSADSTAGNTIYF.